Below, 22 T cell receptor beta chains from the same sample are listed, as sequenced in a study of sequential checkpoint blockade in melanoma. TCRdb keeps only in-frame clones here, not all; method: immunoSEQ multiplex PCR. The sample yields approximately 29,000 clones, 83% seen once. Treatment: randomized to nivolumab then ipilimumab (arm A) or the reverse (arm B). This specimen was CD8+ T cells sorted from blood (inferred from file names), taken from a patient given nivolumab and ipilimumab in sequence. The receptor source for this set is a human donor with melanoma.

The chain is built from TRBV29-1 and TRBJ2-2; 7 bases map to TRBD1. The CDR3 length is 16 residues. Germline CDR1 is SQVTM and CDR2 is ANQGSEA. With 0 bases clipped from V and 3 bases from J, the junction kept 7 bases outside the gene matches. CDR3 in DNA: TGCAGCGTTGAAGATAGAGGGCAGGGGGACACCGGGGAGCTGTTTTTT. Amino acid sequence: CSVEDRGQGDTGELFF.

The rearrangement uses TRBV19 and TRBJ2-1, with D uncertain. V lost 3 bases and J 0 bases, leaving 9 bases between the germline ends. The CDR3 length is 15 residues. CDR1 and CDR2 from the germline V gene are LNHDA and SQIVND (reference sequence). The CDR3, as DNA: TGTGCCAGTAGTATTGCAGGCAGCTCCTACAATGAGCAGTTCTTC. Translation gives CASSIAGSSYNEQFF.

This clone occurred a few times. V and J are TRBV19 and TRBJ2-3; the D is unclear. Germline V gives CDR1 LNHDA, CDR2 SQIVND (reference sequence). This CDR3 has 13 residues. Trimming took 4 bases from V and 2 from J, leaving 7 bases between them. The CDR3 nucleotides read TGTGCCAGTAGTACGGAGAACACAGATACGCAGTATTTT. This sequence encodes CASSTENTDTQYF.

The rearrangement uses TRBV30 and TRBJ1-4; 8 nucleotides align to TRBD1. Germline-derived CDR1 and CDR2 are GTSNPN and SVGIG (reference sequence). The CDR3 sequence is 14 residues long. V lost 4 bases, J lost 7 bases, and 8 bases stayed unmatched. CDR3 sequence (DNA): TGTGCCTGGAATACCGGGACAGGTCGTGAAAAACTGTTTTTT. Translation gives CAWNTGTGREKLFF.

The chain couples TRBV15 to TRBJ2-6, with D possibly being TRBD2 (5 bases). The CDR3 loop spans 16 amino acids. Trimming cost V 3 bases and J 2 bases, with 11 bases left between them. Germline CDR1 reads LNHNV; CDR2 reads YYDKDF (reference sequence). In DNA, the CDR3 is TGTGCCACCAGCAGGCAACGGGGAACTGGGGCCAACGTCCTGACTTTC. Translating gives CATSRQRGTGANVLTF.

The chain links TRBV29-1 to TRBJ2-1; 7 bases agree with TRBD2. The CDR3 has 13 residues. CDR1 and CDR2 from the germline V gene are SQVTM and ANQGSEA. V shed 6 bases, J shed 5 bases, and the junction held 7 bases outside the gene matches. DNA of the CDR3: TGCAGCGTCCGGACTAGTCCGGACAATGAGCAGTTCTTC. This sequence encodes CSVRTSPDNEQFF.

Note on this clone: One junction end disagrees with the germline gene, perhaps due to a read error. The chain joins TRBV11-2 to TRBJ2-5; TRBD2 matches 8 bases. CDR1 is SGHAT and CDR2 is FQNNGV in the germline V gene. The CDR3 extends over 17 amino acids. The CDR3 reads CASRLEGPGGDQETQYF. CDR3 DNA sequence: TGTGCCAGCAGATTAGAGGGCCCGGGAGGGGACCAAGAGACCCAGTACTTC. The entire variable domain, with the rest obtained from reference TRBV11-2 and TRBJ2-5, is as follows: EAGVAQSPRYKIIEKRQSVAFWCNPISGHATLYWYQQILGQGPKLLIQFQNNGVVDDSQLPKDRFSAERLKGVDSTLKIQPAKLEDSAVYLCASRLEGPGGDQETQYFGPGTRLLVL.

This chain links TRBV19 with TRBJ2-3; the match to TRBD2 covers 7 bases. This CDR3 spans 15 amino acids. Germline V gives CDR1 LNHDA, CDR2 SQIVND (reference sequence). After removal of 4 bases from V and 6 bases from J, the junction contained 10 bases not matched to a gene. CDR3 bases: TGTGCCAGTAGTACCGCGGGAGTAAGGCTCGATACGCAGTATTTT. Amino acids: CASSTAGVRLDTQYF.

This chain connects TRBV28 to TRBJ2-1; D remains ambiguous. Trimming removed 3 bases at V and 8 bases at J, with 17 bases between. The CDR3 totals 15 residues. The germline V gene encodes CDR1 MDHEN and CDR2 SYDVKM. The CDR3 bases are TGTGCCAGCAGTTTCGGAGCGTCCCCCTGGGATGAGCAGTTCTTC. Amino acids: CASSFGASPWDEQFF.

This chain links TRBV27 with TRBJ2-1, with D tentatively TRBD2 (6 bases). The CDR3 spans 13 residues. Germline CDR1 is MNHEY and CDR2 is SMNVEV (reference sequence). V lost 3 bases, J lost 9 bases, and 12 bases lay in between. The chain's CDR3 is CASSLSGSLEQFF. The CDR3 bases are TGTGCCAGCAGTTTGAGCGGGTCTCTTGAGCAGTTCTTC.

The DNA for the CDR3 is TGTGCCATCAGTGAGTCGAGTTGGGGACAGGGAAGTGAGCAGTTCTTC. This encodes CAISESSWGQGSEQFF. The V and J genes are TRBV10-3 and TRBJ2-1; 9 bases are shared with TRBD1. The CDR3 runs to 16 residues. Germline V gene lookup returns CDR1 ENHRY and CDR2 SYGVKD. After removal of 0 bases from V and 9 bases from J, the junction contained 9 bases not matched to a gene.

This sequence joins TRBV27 and TRBJ2-1; TRBD2 matches 7 bases. The CDR3 covers 13 residues. CDR1 and CDR2 (germline): MNHEY, SMNVEV (reference sequence). Unmatched junction bases numbered 2, after V lost 3 bases and J lost 6 bases. The CDR3 here is CASSFGGVNEQFF. The CDR3 DNA is TGTGCCAGCAGTTTTGGGGGGGTCAATGAGCAGTTCTTC.

V usage is TRBV7-9 and J usage is TRBJ1-1; no clear D gene. V shed 1 base and J shed 3 bases, with 12 bases lying between them. Germline lookup yields CDR1 SEHNR and CDR2 FQNEAQ (reference sequence). The CDR3 has 15 residues. As DNA, the CDR3 is TGTGCCAGCAGCTTAGGCATCGGGTTATACACTGAAGCTTTCTTT. This translates into CASSLGIGLYTEAFF.

The chain has TRBV15 and TRBJ2-5; 11 nucleotides agree with TRBD2. Germline lookup yields CDR1 LNHNV and CDR2 YYDKDF (reference sequence). With V trimmed by 3 bases and J by 4 bases, 16 bases remained unmatched. The CDR3 has 19 amino acids. The CDR3 loop reads CATSSLRGLAEPKRETQYF. The DNA of the CDR3 is TGTGCCACCAGCAGCCTCCGGGGACTAGCGGAACCCAAGAGAGAGACCCAGTACTTC.

The J gene is TRBJ2-3, the V gene TRBV7-6; tentatively, D is TRBD2 (6 bases). The CDR3 has 14 residues. Looked up from germline, CDR1 is SGHVS and CDR2 is FNYEAQ. Trimming left V 5 bases short and J 2 bases short, with 11 bases between. The CDR3 is CASSVSGHTDTQYF. Here the CDR3 DNA reads TGTGCCAGCAGCGTTAGCGGACACACAGATACGCAGTATTTT.

The rearrangement joins TRBV27 to TRBJ2-5; 11 nucleotides align to TRBD1. The CDR3 spans 15 residues. J lost 5 bases, V lost 5 bases, and 7 bases had no gene match. CDR1 and CDR2 (germline): MNHEY, SMNVEV (reference sequence). This CDR3 is CASSRRTGGVETQYF. The DNA of the CDR3 is TGTGCCAGCAGTCGCAGGACAGGGGGCGTGGAGACCCAGTACTTC.

This clone has a handful of counts. The chain is built from TRBV29-1 and TRBJ1-1; 7 bases are a match to TRBD1. This CDR3 is built from 13 residues. J was trimmed by 3 bases and V by 7 bases; bases with no gene match: 8. In germline, CDR1 is SQVTM, CDR2 ANQGSEA. The CDR3 nucleotides are TGCAGCGAGAGACAGGGTCTCGACACTGAAGCTTTCTTT. It codes for CSERQGLDTEAFF.

The gene calls are TRBV6-1 and TRBJ2-7; TRBD2 agrees at 10 bases. Looked up from germline, CDR1 is MNHNS and CDR2 is SASEGT. With V trimmed by 2 bases and J by 2 bases, 6 bases remained unmatched. The CDR3 extends over 16 amino acids. CDR3 residues: CASSERLAGLTYEQYF. The CDR3 region has the DNA TGTGCCAGCAGTGAACGACTAGCGGGTCTGACCTACGAGCAGTACTTC.

The rearrangement joins TRBV6-5 to TRBJ1-2; perhaps TRBD1 as D (6 bases). The V gene lost 5 bases and the J gene lost 5 bases, with 12 bases spanning the gap. The CDR3 sequence is 13 residues long. Germline V CDR1 and CDR2: MNHEY, SVGAGI. Here the CDR3 DNA reads TGTGCCAGCAGTCCCCAGGGGATATATGGCTACACCTTC. Protein sequence: CASSPQGIYGYTF.

J is TRBJ2-7 and V is TRBV27, with TRBD2 as a possible D gene (5 bases). The CDR3 consists of 13 residues. Trimming shortened V by 4 bases and J by 5 bases, and 12 bases separated the two germline ends. Germline V CDR1 and CDR2: MNHEY, SMNVEV (reference sequence). DNA of the CDR3: TGTGCCAGCAGTTCCCTATACGGGGACGAGCAGTACTTC. Its protein product is CASSSLYGDEQYF.

This clone was observed once. The rearrangement joins TRBV2 to TRBJ2-3; 7 nucleotides align to TRBD1. The germline V gene encodes CDR1 SNHLY and CDR2 FYNNEI. The CDR3 length is 15 residues. The ends lost 6 bases at V and 1 base at J; junction bases unmatched: 7. This CDR3 is CASRPTGVGTDTQYF. DNA of the CDR3: TGTGCCAGCAGGCCTACAGGGGTAGGCACAGATACGCAGTATTTT.

This clone was detected only a few times. The chain carries TRBV4-3 and TRBJ1-2; 10 positions match TRBD1. The J segment lost 3 bases and the V segment lost 5 bases, leaving 6 bases of the junction unmatched. The V gene's germline CDR1 is LGHNA and CDR2 YSLEER. The CDR3 contains 15 residues. CDR3 DNA: TGCGCCAGCAGCTTGACAGGGGGCTCCTACTATGGCTACACCTTC. Translating gives CASSLTGGSYYGYTF.